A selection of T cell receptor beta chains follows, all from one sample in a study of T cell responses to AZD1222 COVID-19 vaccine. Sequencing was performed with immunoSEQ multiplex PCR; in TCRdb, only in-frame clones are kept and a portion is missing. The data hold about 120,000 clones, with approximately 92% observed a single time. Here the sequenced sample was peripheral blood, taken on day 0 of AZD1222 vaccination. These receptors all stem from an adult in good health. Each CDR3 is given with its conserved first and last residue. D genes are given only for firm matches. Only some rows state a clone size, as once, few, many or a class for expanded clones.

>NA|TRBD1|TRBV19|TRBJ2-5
TGTGCCAGTAGTTCTCGGACAGGGACTCGCCAAGAGACCCAGTACTTC
CASSSRTGTRQETQYF
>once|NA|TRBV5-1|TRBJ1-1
TGCGCCAGCAGCTTCAAAGGGAACGCTGAAGCTTTCTTT
CASSFKGNAEAFF
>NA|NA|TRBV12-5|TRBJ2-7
TGTGCTAGTGGTTTGGTAGACGGGTCGGGATACGAGCAGTACTTC
CASGLVDGSGYEQYF
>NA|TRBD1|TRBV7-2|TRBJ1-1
TGTGCCAGCAGCCAGGACAGGGGAAGGGGGACTGAAGCTTTCTTT
CASSQDRGRGTEAFF
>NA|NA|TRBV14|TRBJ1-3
TGTGCCAGCAGCCCAGGTGACGGTCGCTCTGGAAACACCATATATTTT
CASSPGDGRSGNTIYF
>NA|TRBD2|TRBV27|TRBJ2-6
TGTGCCAGCACTAGCGGGAGCTCTGGGGCCAACGTCCTGACTTTC
CASTSGSSGANVLTF
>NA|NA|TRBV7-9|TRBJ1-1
TGTGCCAGCAGCTTAGCCTCGGGCTCGGGGACTGAAGCTTTCTTT
CASSLASGSGTEAFF
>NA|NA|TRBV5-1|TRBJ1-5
TGCGCCAGCAGCTCAAGCCCCCTGGTGGTTGGCAATCAGCCCCAGCATTTT
CASSSSPLVVGNQPQHF
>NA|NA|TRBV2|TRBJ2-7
TGTGCCAGCGGGGGTCGTTTAAGCTCCTACGAGCAGTACTTC
CASGGRLSSYEQYF
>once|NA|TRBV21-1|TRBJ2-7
TGTGCCAACCCACCGGGGGGCCTTTTTGGGAGCGAGCAGTACTTC
CANPPGGLFGSEQYF
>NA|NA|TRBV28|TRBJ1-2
TGTGCCAGCACGCCGCCTGGCCTCTATGGCTACACCTTC
CASTPPGLYGYTF
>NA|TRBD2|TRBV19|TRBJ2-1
TGTGCCAGTACCTCCCAAAGCACTAGCGGTCCCTACAATGAGCAGTTCTTC
CASTSQSTSGPYNEQFF
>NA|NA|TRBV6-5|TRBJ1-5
TGTGCCAGCAGTACCCGGTGGGGAGAGGATCAGCCCCAGCATTTT
CASSTRWGEDQPQHF
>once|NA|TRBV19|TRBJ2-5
TGTGCCAGTAGTATAGGGTCTGAGACCCAGTACTTC
CASSIGSETQYF
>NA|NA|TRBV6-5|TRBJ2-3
TGTGCCAGCTCATCCCCCAGCGGGTCGACAGATACGCAGTATTTT
CASSSPSGSTDTQYF
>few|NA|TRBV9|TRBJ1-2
TGTGCCAGCAGCGTAGGAAGGGAGGAGTTGAGCTATGGCTACACCTTC
CASSVGREELSYGYTF
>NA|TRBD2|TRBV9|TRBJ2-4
TGTGCCAGCAGCGTTTCGAGCGGGGGGGCCCGGGACATTCAGTACTTC
CASSVSSGGARDIQYF
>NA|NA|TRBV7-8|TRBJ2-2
TGTGCCAGCAGCTTAGTTCTTGTAGTCGACAGATCCGGGGAGCTGTTTTTT
CASSLVLVVDRSGELFF
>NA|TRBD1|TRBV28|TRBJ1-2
TGTGCCAGCAGTCTGACAGGGTCCCCTGGCTACACCTTC
CASSLTGSPGYTF
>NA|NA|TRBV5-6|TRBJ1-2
TGTGCCAGCAGCTCCCCTGCAGGGAACTATGGCTACACCTTC
CASSSPAGNYGYTF
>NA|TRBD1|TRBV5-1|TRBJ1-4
TGCGCCAGCAGCCCCTGGACAGGATTTAATGAAAAACTGTTTTTT
CASSPWTGFNEKLFF
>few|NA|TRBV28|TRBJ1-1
TGTGCCTGCACGGGCGCGGGGACTGAAGCTTTCTTT
CACTGAGTEAFF
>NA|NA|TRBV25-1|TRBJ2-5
TGTGCCAGCAGTGAATGGCTAAGAGAGACCCAGTACTTC
CASSEWLRETQYF
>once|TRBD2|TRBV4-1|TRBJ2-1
TGCGCCAGCAGCCGGAGCGGGGGGGCGTACAATGAGCAGTTCTTC
CASSRSGGAYNEQFF
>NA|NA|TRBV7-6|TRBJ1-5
TGTGCCAGCAGCTTTGACGCAGTATCTCAGCCCCAGCATTTT
CASSFDAVSQPQHF
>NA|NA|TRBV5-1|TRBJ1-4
TGCGCCAGCAGCTTGGCCACCTCAGGGAGGCGAAAACTGTTTTTT
CASSLATSGRRKLFF
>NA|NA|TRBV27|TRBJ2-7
TGTGCCAGCAGCCGTAGGGGGGGGAGTTCCTACGAGCAGTACTTC
CASSRRGGSSYEQYF
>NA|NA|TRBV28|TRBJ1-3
TGTGCCAGCAGCCCTCTAGGGCCCTCTGGAAACACCATATATTTT
CASSPLGPSGNTIYF
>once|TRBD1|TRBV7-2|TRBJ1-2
TGTGCCAGCAGCTTCGGACAGGGCCTGGCTAGTGGCTACACCTTC
CASSFGQGLASGYTF
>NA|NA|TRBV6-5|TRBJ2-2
TGTGCCAGCAGTCCAGGATCCGCCGGGGAGCTGTTTTTT
CASSPGSAGELFF
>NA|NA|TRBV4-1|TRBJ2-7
TGCGCCAGCAGCCGTTTCACAGGGTCCATCTACGAGCAGTACTTC
CASSRFTGSIYEQYF
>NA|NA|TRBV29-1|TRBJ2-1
TGCAGCGTGGACCGGGGGACCCACTCAAGCTCCTACAATGAGCAGTTCTTC
CSVDRGTHSSSYNEQFF
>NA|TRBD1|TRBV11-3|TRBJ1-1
TGTGCCAGCAGCCCAGGACAGGGCCGAGGCACTGAAGCTTTCTTT
CASSPGQGRGTEAFF
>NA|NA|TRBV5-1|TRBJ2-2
TGCGCCAGCAGCCTCGGGACGGTTCACCGGGAGCTGTTTTTT
CASSLGTVHRELFF
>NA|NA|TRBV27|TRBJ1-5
TGTGCCAGCAGCCCTCCGGGTTGGCCAGGGGATCAGCCCCAGCATTTT
CASSPPGWPGDQPQHF
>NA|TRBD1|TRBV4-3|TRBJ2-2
TGCGCCAGCAGCCAAGCCCAGGGGGCCGGGGGGGAGCTGTTTTTT
CASSQAQGAGGELFF
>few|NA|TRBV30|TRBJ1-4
TGTGCCTGGAGTGTACTAGATGAAAAACTGTTTTTT
CAWSVLDEKLFF